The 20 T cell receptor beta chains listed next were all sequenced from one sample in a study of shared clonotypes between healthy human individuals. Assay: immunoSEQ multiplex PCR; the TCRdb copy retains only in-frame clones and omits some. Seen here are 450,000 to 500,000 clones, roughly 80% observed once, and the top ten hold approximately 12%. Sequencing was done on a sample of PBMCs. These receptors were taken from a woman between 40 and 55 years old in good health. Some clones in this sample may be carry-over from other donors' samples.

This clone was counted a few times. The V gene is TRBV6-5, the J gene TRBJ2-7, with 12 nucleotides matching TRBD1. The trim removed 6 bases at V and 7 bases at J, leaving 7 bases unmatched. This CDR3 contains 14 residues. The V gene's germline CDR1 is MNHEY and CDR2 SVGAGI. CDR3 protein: CASSRDRGRGEQYF. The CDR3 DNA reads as TGTGCCAGCAGCCGGGACAGGGGGCGTGGGGAGCAGTACTTC.

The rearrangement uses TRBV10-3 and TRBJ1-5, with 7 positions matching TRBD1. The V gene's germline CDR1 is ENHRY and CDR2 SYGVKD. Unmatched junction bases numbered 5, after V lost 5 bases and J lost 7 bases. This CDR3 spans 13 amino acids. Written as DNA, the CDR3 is TGTGCCATCAGTATTGACAGGGAACAGCCCCAGCATTTT. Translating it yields CAISIDREQPQHF.

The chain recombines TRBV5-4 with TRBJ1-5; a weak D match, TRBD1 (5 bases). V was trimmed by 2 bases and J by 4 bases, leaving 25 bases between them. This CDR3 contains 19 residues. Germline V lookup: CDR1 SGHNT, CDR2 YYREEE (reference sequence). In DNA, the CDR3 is TGTGCCAGCAGCTTCTGGGCGGCGGGACTCCTTCCCGGGAATCAGCCCCAGCATTTT. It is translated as CASSFWAAGLLPGNQPQHF.

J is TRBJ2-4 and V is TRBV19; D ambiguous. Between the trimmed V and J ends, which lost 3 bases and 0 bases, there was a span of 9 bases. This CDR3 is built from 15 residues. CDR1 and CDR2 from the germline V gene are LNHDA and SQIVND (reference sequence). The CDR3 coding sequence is TGTGCCAGTAGTATGTTAGTTTCAGCCAAAAACATTCAGTACTTC. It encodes CASSMLVSAKNIQYF.

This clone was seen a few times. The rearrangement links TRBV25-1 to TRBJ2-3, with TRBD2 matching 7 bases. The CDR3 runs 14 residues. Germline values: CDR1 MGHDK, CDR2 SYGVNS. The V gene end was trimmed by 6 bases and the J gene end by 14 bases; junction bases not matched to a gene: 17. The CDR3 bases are TGTGCCAGCAGCGGCAACGTTGCGGGAGATTTGTGGTATTTT. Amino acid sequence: CASSGNVAGDLWYF. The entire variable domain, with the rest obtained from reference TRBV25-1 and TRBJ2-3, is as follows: EADIYQTPRYLVIGTGKKITLECSQTMGHDKMYWYQQDPGMELHLIHYSYGVNSTEKGDLSSESTVSRIRTEHFPLTLESARPSHTSQYLCASSGNVAGDLWYFGPGTRLTVL.

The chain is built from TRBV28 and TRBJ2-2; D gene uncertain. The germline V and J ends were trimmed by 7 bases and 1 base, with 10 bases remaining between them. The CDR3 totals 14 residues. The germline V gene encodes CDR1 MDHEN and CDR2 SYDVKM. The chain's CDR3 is CASTGWRNTGELFF. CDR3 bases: TGTGCCAGCACCGGATGGAGGAACACCGGGGAGCTGTTTTTT.

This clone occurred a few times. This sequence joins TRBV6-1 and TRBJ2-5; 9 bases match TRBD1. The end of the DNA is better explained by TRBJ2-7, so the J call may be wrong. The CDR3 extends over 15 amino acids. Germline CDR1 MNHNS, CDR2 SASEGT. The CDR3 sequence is CASSFEGQGSYEQYF. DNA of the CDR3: TGTGCCAGCAGTTTTGAGGGACAGGGATCCTACGAGCAGTACTTC.

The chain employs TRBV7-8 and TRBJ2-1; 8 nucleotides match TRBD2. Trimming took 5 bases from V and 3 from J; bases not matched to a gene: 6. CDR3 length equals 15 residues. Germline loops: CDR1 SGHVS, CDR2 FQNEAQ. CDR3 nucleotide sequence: TGTGCCAGCAGCCGAGCGGGAGTCGACTACAATGAGCAGTTCTTC. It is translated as CASSRAGVDYNEQFF.

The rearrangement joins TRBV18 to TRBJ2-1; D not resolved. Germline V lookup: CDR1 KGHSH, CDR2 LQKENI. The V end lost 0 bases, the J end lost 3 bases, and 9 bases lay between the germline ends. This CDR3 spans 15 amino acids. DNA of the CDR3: TGTGCCAGCTCACCACCGGACGGGCTCTACAATGAGCAGTTCTTC. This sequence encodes CASSPPDGLYNEQFF.

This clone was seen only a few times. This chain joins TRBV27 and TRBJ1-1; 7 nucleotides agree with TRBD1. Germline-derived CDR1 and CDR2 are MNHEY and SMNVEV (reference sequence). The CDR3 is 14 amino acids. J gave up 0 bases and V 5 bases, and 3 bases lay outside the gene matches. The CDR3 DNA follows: TGTGCCAGCAGTAAACAGGGGTTGAACACTGAAGCTTTCTTT. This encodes CASSKQGLNTEAFF.

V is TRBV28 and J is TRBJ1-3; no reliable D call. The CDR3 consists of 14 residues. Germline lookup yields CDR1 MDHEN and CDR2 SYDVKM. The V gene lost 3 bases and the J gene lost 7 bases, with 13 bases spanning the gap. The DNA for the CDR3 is TGTGCCAGCAGTTTTATACGGGGAGGGAACACCATATATTTT. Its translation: CASSFIRGGNTIYF.

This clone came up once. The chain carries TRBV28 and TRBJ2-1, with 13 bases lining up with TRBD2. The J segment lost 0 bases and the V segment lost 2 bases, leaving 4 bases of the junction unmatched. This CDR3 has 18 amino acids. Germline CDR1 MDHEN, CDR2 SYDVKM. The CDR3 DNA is TGTGCCAGCAGTTTAGGGACTAGCGGGACCAGCTCCTACAATGAGCAGTTCTTC. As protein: CASSLGTSGTSSYNEQFF.

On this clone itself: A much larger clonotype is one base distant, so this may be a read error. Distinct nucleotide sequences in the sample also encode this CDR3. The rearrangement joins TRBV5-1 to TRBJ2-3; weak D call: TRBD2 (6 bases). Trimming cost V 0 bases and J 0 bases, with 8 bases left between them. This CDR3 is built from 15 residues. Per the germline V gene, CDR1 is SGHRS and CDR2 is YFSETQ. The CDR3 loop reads CASSLVGGSTDTQYF. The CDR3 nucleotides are TGCGCCAGCAGCTTGGTGGGGGGTAGCACAGATACGCAGTATTTT. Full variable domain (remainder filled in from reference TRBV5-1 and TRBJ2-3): KAGVTQTPRYLIKTRGQQVTLSCSPISGHRSVSWYQQTPGQGLQFLFEYFSETQRNKGNFPGRFSGRQFSNSRSEMNVSTLELGDSALYLCASSLVGGSTDTQYFGPGTRLTVL.

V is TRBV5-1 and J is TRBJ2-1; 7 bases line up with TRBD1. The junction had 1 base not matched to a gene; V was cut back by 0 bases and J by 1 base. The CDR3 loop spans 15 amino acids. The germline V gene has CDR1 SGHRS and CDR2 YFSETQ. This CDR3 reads CASSLDRGSYNEQFF. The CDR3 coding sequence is TGCGCCAGCAGCTTGGACAGGGGTTCCTACAATGAGCAGTTCTTC.

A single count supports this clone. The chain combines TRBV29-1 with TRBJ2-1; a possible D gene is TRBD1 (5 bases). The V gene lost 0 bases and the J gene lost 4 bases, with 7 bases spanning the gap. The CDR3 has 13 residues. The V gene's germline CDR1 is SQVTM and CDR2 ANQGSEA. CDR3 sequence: CSVEEQGYNEQFF. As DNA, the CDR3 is TGCAGCGTTGAAGAGCAGGGATACAATGAGCAGTTCTTC.

The DNA of the CDR3 is TGTGCCAGCAGCCGGGACAGGTTAACAGATACGCAGTATTTT. Its protein product is CASSRDRLTDTQYF. The chain links TRBV11-2 to TRBJ2-3; 8 nucleotides align to TRBD1. This CDR3 has 14 residues. Per the germline V gene, CDR1 is SGHAT and CDR2 is FQNNGV. Trimming at V came to 5 bases and at J to 3 bases, leaving 4 bases not matched to a gene.

CDR3 amino acids: CASTDQPQHF. Written as DNA, the CDR3 is TGTGCCAGCACCGATCAGCCCCAGCATTTT. This chain connects TRBV2 to TRBJ1-5; D call uncertain. Germline-derived CDR1 and CDR2 are SNHLY and FYNNEI. V lost 7 bases, J lost 5 bases, and 3 bases lay in between. CDR3 length: 10 residues. The full variable domain, completed using reference TRBV2 and TRBJ1-5, is EPEVTQTPSHQVTQMGQEVILRCVPISNHLYFYWYRQILGQKVEFLVSFYNNEISEKSEIFDDQFSVERPDGSNFTLKIRSTKLEDSAMYFCASTDQPQHFGDGTRLSIL.

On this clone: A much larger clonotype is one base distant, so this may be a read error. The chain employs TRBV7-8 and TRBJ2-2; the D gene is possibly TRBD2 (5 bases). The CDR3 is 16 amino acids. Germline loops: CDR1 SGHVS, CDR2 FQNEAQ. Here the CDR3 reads CTSSLVSGANTGELFF. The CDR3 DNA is TGTACCAGCAGCTTAGTCTCCGGGGCGAACACCGGGGAGCTGTTTTTT.

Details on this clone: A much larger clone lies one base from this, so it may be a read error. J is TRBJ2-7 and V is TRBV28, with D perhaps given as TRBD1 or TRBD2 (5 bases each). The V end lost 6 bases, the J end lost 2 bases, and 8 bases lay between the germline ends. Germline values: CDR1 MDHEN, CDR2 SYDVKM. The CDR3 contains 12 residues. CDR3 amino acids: CASRGEPYEQYF. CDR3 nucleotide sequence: TGTGCCAGCAGGGGGGAACCCTACGAGCAGTACTTC.

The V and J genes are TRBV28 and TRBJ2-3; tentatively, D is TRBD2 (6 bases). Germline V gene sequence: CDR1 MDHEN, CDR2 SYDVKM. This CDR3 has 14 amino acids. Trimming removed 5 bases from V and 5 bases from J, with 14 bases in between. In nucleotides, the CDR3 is TGTGCCAGCAGTATCCGACTAGTGGGAGATACGCAGTATTTT. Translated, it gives CASSIRLVGDTQYF.